The clone carrying this TCR beta chain was observed a handful of times. The CDR3 sequence is 13 residues long. Germline-derived CDR1 and CDR2 are SGHKS and YYEKEE (reference sequence). V was cut by 4 bases and J by 6 bases, with 13 bases left in between. As processed by the authors: Amplification with reference gene primers provided the estimates of nucleated cell counts. The method was immunoSEQ multiplex PCR; TCRdb's version includes in-frame clones alone and lacks a portion of them. V, J and clone size derive from that table, while D and trimming were established from the DNA sequence. Found here are more than 300,000 clones, more than 70% of them singletons; the top ten hold 1.5% to 2%. This entry belongs to a study of blood T cell repertoires in COVID-19. In Seattle, patients joined the study during active infection and were tracked longitudinally.

Input material: peripheral blood. This TCR came from a woman younger than 45 with COVID-19, enrolled during active disease. V is TRBV5-5 and J is TRBJ2-5, with a weak D call TRBD2 (6 bases). CDR3 sequence: CASSPAGGKTQYF. CDR3 bases: TGTGCCAGCAGCCCCGCAGGAGGGAAGACCCAGTACTTC.